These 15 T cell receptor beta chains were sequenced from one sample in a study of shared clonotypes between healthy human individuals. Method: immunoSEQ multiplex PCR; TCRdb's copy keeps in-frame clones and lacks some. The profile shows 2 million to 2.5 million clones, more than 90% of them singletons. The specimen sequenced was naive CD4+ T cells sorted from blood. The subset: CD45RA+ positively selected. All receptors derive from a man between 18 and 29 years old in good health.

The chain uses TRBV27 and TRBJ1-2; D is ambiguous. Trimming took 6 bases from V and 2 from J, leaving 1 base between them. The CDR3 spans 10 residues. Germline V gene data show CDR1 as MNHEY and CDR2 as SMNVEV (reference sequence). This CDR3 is CASRNYGYTF. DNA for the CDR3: TGTGCCAGCAGGAACTATGGCTACACCTTC.

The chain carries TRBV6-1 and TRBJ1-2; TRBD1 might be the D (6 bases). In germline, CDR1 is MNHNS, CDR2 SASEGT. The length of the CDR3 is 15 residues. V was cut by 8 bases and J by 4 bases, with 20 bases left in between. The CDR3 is CASLSVLGHIYGYTF. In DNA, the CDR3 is TGTGCCAGCTTAAGCGTCCTGGGACATATCTATGGCTACACCTTC.

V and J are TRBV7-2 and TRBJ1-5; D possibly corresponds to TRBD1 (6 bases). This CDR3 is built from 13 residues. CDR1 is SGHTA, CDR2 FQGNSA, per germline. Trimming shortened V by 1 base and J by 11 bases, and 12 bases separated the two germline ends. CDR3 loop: CASSLDGGTAQHF. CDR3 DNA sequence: TGTGCCAGCAGCTTAGATGGGGGCACGGCCCAGCATTTT.

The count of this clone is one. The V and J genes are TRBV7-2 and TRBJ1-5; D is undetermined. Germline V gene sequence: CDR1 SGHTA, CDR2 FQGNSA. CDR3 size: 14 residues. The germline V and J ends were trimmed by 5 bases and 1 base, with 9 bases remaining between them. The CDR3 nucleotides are TGTGCCAGCAGCCCCGGGTCCAGCAATCAGCCCCAGCATTTT. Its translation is CASSPGSSNQPQHF.

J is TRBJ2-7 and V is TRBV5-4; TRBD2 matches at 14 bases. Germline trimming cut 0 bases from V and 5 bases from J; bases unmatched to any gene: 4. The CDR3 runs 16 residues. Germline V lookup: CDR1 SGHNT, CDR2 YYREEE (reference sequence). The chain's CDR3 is CASSLGLAGGQNEQYF. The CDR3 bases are TGTGCCAGCAGCTTGGGACTAGCGGGAGGGCAAAACGAGCAGTACTTC.

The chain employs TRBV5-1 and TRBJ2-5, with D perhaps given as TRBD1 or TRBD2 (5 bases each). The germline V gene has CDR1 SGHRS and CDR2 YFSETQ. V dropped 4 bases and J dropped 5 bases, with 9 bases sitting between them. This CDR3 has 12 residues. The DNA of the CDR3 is TGCGCCAGCAGCGAGGGGATGGAGACCCAGTACTTC. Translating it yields CASSEGMETQYF.

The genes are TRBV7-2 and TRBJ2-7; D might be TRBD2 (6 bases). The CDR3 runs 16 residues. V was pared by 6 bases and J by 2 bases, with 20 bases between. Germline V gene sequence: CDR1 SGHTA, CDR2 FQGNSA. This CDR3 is CASRSPEGPGPYEQYF. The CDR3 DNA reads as TGTGCCAGCAGATCCCCGGAGGGCCCCGGGCCCTACGAGCAGTACTTC.

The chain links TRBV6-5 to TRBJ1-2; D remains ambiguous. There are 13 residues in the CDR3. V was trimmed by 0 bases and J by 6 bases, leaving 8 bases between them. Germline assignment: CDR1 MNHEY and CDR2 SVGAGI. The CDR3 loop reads CASSYSRANGYTF. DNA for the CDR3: TGTGCCAGCAGTTACTCCCGAGCTAATGGCTACACCTTC.

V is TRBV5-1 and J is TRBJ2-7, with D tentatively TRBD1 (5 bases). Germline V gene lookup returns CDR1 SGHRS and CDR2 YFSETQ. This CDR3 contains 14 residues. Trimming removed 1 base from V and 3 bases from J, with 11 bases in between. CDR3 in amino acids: CASSLLGRDYEQYF. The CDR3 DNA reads TGCGCCAGCAGCTTGCTCGGCAGGGACTACGAGCAGTACTTC. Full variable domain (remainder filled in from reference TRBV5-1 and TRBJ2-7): KAGVTQTPRYLIKTRGQQVTLSCSPISGHRSVSWYQQTPGQGLQFLFEYFSETQRNKGNFPGRFSGRQFSNSRSEMNVSTLELGDSALYLCASSLLGRDYEQYFGPGTRLTVT.

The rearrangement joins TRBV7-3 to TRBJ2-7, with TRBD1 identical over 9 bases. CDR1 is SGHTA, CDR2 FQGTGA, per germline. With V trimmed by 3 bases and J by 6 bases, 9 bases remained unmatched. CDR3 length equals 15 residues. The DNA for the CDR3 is TGTGCCAGCAGCTTGACCGGGACAGGGTCAGGCGAGCAGTACTTC. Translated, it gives CASSLTGTGSGEQYF.

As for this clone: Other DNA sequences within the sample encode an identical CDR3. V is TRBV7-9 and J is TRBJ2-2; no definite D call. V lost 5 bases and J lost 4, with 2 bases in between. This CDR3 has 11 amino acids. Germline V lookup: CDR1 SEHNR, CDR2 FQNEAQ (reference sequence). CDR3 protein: CASSVTGELFF. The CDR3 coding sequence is TGTGCCAGCAGCGTCACCGGGGAGCTGTTTTTT.

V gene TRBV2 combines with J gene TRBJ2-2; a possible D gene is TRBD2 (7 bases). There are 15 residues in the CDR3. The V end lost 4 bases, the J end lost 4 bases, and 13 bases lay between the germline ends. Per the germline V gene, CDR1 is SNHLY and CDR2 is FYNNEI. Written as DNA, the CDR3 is TGTGCCAGCAGTGTAGGGGGGGTCGGCACCGGGGAGCTGTTTTTT. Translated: CASSVGGVGTGELFF.

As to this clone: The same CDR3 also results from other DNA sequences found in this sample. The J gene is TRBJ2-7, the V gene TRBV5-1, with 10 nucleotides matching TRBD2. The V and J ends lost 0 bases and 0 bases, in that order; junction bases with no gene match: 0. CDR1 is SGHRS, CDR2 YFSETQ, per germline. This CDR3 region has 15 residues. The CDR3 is CASSLVAGGSYEQYF. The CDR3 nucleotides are TGCGCCAGCAGCTTGGTAGCGGGGGGCTCCTACGAGCAGTACTTC. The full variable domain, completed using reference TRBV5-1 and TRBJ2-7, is KAGVTQTPRYLIKTRGQQVTLSCSPISGHRSVSWYQQTPGQGLQFLFEYFSETQRNKGNFPGRFSGRQFSNSRSEMNVSTLELGDSALYLCASSLVAGGSYEQYFGPGTRLTVT.

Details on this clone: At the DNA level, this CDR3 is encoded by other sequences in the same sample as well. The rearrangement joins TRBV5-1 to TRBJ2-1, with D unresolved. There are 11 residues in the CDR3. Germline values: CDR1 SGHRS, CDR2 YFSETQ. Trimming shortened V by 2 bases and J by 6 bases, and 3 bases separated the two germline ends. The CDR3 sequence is CASSFSNEQFF. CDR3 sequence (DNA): TGCGCCAGCAGCTTCTCCAATGAGCAGTTCTTC.

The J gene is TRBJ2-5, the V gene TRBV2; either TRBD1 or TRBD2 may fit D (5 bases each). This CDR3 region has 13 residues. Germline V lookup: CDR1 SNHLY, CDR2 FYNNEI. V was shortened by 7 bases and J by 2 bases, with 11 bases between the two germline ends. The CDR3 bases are TGTGCCAGCAAAGGGACCTATCAAGAGACCCAGTACTTC. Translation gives CASKGTYQETQYF.